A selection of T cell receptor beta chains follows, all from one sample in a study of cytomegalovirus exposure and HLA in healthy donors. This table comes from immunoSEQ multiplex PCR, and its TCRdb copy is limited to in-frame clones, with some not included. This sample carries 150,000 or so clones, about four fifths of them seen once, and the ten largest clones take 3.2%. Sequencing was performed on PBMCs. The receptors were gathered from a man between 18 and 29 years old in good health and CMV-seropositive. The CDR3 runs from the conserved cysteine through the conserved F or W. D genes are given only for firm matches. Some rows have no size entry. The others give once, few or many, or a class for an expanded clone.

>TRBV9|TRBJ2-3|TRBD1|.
CASSVGGDRGTDTQYF
TGTGCCAGCAGCGTAGGGGGGGACAGGGGCACAGATACGCAGTATTTT
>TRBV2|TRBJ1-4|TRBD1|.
CASSEKTTGVHEKLFF
TGTGCCAGCAGTGAAAAGACGACAGGGGTGCATGAAAAACTGTTTTTT
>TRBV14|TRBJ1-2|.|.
CASSLVPGGGYYGYTF
TGTGCCAGCAGCCTCGTCCCGGGTGGGGGCTACTATGGCTACACCTTC
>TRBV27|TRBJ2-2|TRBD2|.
CASSFQRDYTGELFF
TGTGCCAGCAGTTTCCAGCGGGATTACACCGGGGAGCTGTTTTTT
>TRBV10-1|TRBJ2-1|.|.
CAILPGQFNNEQFF
TGCGCCATCCTACCGGGACAATTTAACAATGAGCAGTTCTTC
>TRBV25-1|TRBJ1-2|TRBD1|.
CASSEYKRDRGYTF
TGTGCCAGCAGTGAATACAAGAGGGACAGGGGCTACACCTTC
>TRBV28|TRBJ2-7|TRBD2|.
CASSLSGTSGRPTYEQYF
TGTGCCAGCAGTTTATCCGGGACTAGCGGGAGGCCCACCTACGAGCAGTACTTC
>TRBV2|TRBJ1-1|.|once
CASSEGEGLGVAFF
TGTGCCAGCAGTGAAGGGGAGGGTTTGGGGGTAGCTTTCTTT
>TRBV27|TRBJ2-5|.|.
CASSPSSFRQAFQETQYF
TGTGCCAGCAGTCCCTCCTCATTCCGCCAGGCCTTCCAAGAGACCCAGTACTTC
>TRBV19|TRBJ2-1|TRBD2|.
CASSIYPTSGINEQFF
TGTGCCAGTAGTATATATCCGACTAGCGGGATTAATGAGCAGTTCTTC
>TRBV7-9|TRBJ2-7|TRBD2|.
CASSMTSGSYEQYF
TGTGCCAGCAGCATGACTAGCGGCAGCTACGAGCAGTACTTC
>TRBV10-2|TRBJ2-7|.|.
CASSLDSLAYEQYF
TGCGCCAGCAGCTTGGACAGTTTAGCCTACGAGCAGTACTTC
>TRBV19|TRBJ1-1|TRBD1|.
CASITGTENTEAFF
TGTGCCAGTATTACCGGGACAGAGAACACTGAAGCTTTCTTT
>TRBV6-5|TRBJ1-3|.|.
CASSLRKSGNTIYF
TGTGCCAGCAGCCTGCGCAAATCTGGAAACACCATATATTTT
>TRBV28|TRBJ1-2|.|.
CASGLTVEGYYGYTF
TGTGCCAGCGGTCTCACAGTGGAAGGATACTATGGCTACACCTTC
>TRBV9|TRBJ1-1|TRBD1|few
CASSSGGQGPEAFF
TGTGCCAGCAGCTCAGGGGGCCAGGGCCCTGAAGCTTTCTTT
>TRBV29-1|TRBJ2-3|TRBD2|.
CSVEVGRGVDTQYF
TGCAGCGTTGAAGTGGGCCGGGGGGTCGACACGCAGTATTTT
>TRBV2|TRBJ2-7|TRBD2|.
CASSEGLGLAVYEQYF
TGTGCCAGCAGTGAAGGATTGGGACTAGCGGTCTACGAGCAGTACTTC
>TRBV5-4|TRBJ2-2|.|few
CASSLARSGELFF
TGTGCCAGCAGCTTGGCTAGGTCCGGGGAGCTGTTTTTT
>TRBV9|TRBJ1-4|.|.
CASSVGRGDNEKLFF
TGTGCCAGCAGCGTAGGTAGGGGTGATAATGAAAAACTGTTTTTT
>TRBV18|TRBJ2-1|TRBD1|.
CASSPPRDRGNNEQFF
TGTGCCAGCTCACCACCTAGGGACAGGGGAAACAATGAGCAGTTCTTC
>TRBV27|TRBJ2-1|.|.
CASSLWGERRNEQFF
TGTGCCAGCAGTTTATGGGGGGAGAGACGCAATGAGCAGTTCTTC
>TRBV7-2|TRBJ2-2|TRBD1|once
CASSLSGTGIGGELFF
TGTGCCAGCAGCTTATCCGGGACAGGGATTGGGGGGGAGCTGTTTTTT
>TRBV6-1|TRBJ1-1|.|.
CASSFRRHTEAFF
TGTGCCAGCAGCTTCCGGCGGCACACTGAAGCTTTCTTT
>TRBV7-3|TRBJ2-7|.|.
CASSLSPGDYEQYF
TGTGCCAGCAGCTTAAGTCCGGGGGACTACGAGCAGTACTTC
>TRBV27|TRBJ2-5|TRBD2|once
CASSPRLAGEEETQYF
TGTGCCAGCAGCCCAAGACTAGCGGGAGAAGAAGAGACCCAGTACTTC
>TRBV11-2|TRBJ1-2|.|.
CASSSPSPQNYGYTF
TGTGCCAGCAGCTCCCCTTCGCCACAGAACTATGGCTACACCTTC
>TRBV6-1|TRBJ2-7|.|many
CASSAYESYEQYF
TGTGCCAGCAGTGCCTACGAATCCTACGAGCAGTACTTC
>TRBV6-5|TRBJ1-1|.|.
CASSFQQENTEAFF
TGTGCCAGCAGTTTCCAACAGGAGAACACTGAAGCTTTCTTT
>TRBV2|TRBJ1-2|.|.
CASSEAPATVNYGYTF
TGTGCCAGCAGTGAAGCTCCCGCCACGGTGAACTATGGCTACACCTTC
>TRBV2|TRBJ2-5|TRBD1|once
CASSTGTGGEKTQYF
TGTGCCAGCAGTACGGGGACAGGGGGCGAAAAGACCCAGTACTTC
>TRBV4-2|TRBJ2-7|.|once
CASSQEQRIYYEQYF
TGTGCCAGCAGCCAAGAGCAGCGGATCTACTACGAGCAGTACTTC
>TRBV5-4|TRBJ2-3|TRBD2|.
CASSLTSGRLGTDTQYF
TGTGCCAGCAGCTTAACTAGCGGGAGACTCGGCACAGATACGCAGTATTTT
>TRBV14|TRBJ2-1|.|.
CASSLLVRGGGQFF
TGTGCCAGCAGCCTCCTGGTACGGGGAGGTGGGCAGTTCTTC
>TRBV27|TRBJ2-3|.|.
CASSLDSVPSDTQYF
TGTGCCAGCAGTCTAGACAGCGTCCCATCTGATACGCAGTATTTT
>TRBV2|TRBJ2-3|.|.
CASRGALASTDTQYF
TGTGCCAGCCGCGGGGCCCTAGCCAGCACAGATACGCAGTATTTT
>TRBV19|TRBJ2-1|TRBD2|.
CASSIRSSGSYNEQFF
TGTGCCAGTAGTATAAGGTCTAGCGGGTCTTACAATGAGCAGTTCTTC
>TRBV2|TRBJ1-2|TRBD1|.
CASSPTGGGGYTF
TGTGCCAGCAGTCCCACAGGGGGCGGTGGCTACACCTTC
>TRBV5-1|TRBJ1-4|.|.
CASSGGAREKLFF
TGCGCCAGCAGCGGGGGGGCGCGCGAAAAACTGTTTTTT
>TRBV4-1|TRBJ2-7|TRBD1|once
CASSQGPGQYEQYF
TGCGCCAGCAGCCAAGGGCCGGGACAGTACGAGCAGTACTTC
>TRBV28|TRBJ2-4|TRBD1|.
CASSFTGDIQYF
TGTGCCAGCAGTTTCACAGGGGACATTCAGTACTTC
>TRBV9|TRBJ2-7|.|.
CASSVDLAWDEQYF
TGTGCCAGCAGCGTAGATCTAGCGTGGGACGAGCAGTACTTC
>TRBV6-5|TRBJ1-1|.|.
CASRQRRGLAQFF
TGTGCCAGCAGACAACGCAGGGGATTAGCTCAATTCTTT
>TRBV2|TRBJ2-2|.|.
CAGMGDTGELFF
TGTGCCGGCATGGGAGACACCGGGGAGCTGTTTTTT
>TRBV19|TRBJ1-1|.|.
CASSTGETEAFF
TGTGCCAGTAGTACCGGGGAGACTGAAGCTTTCTTT
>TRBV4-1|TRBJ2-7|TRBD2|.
CASSQVASGYEQYF
TGCGCCAGCAGCCAAGTGGCTAGCGGGTACGAGCAGTACTTC
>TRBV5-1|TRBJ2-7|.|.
CASSSDNYEQYF
TGCGCCAGCAGCTCGGACAACTACGAGCAGTACTTC
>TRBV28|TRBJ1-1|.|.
CASSLYSEAFF
TGTGCCAGCAGTCTTTACTCTGAAGCTTTCTTT
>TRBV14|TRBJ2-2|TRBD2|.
CASSQAGTRSGELFF
TGTGCCAGCAGCCAAGCGGGGACTAGGTCCGGGGAGCTGTTTTTT
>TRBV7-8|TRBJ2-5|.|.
CASSFPLDSIQETQYF
TGTGCCAGCAGCTTCCCCCTGGACTCAATACAAGAGACCCAGTACTTC
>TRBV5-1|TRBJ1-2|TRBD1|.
CASSLGQGNGYTF
TGCGCCAGCAGCCTAGGACAGGGGAATGGCTACACCTTC
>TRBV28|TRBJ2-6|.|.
CASFTGHPYSGANVLTF
TGTGCCAGCTTTACGGGACACCCTTACTCTGGGGCCAACGTCCTGACTTTC
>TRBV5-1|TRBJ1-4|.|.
CASSLVVNEKLFF
TGCGCCAGCAGCTTGGTTGTAAATGAAAAACTGTTTTTT
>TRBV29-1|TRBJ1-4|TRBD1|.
CSVAIQGAVGEKLFF
TGCAGCGTAGCAATACAGGGGGCGGTGGGTGAAAAACTGTTTTTT